A single sample gave rise to the 27 T cell receptor beta chains below, sequenced in a study of T cell responses to AZD1222 COVID-19 vaccine. Assay used: immunoSEQ multiplex PCR; TCRdb lists only in-frame clones, some missing. Among over 100,000 clones listed, less than 95% were seen once. The sample here was peripheral blood, taken on day 0 of AZD1222 vaccination. These receptors were taken from an adult in good health.

The genes are TRBV7-3 and TRBJ1-5; no reliable D call. The CDR3 consists of 13 residues. Germline lookup yields CDR1 SGHTA and CDR2 FQGTGA. V lost 1 base to trimming and J lost 5 bases, with 6 bases between them. The CDR3 loop reads CASSLRRDQPQHF. DNA of the CDR3: TGTGCCAGCAGCTTAAGAAGGGATCAGCCCCAGCATTTT.

V is TRBV30 and J is TRBJ1-2, with D unresolved. V was shortened by 4 bases and J by 10 bases, with 7 bases between the two germline ends. The CDR3 loop spans 9 amino acids. Germline CDR1 reads GTSNPN; CDR2 reads SVGIG (reference sequence). DNA for the CDR3: TGTGCCTGGAAACCGGACTACACCTTC. It codes for CAWKPDYTF.

V usage is TRBV5-8 and J usage is TRBJ1-5, with 8 bases fitting TRBD1. CDR1 and CDR2 (germline): SGHTS, YDEGEE. Losses at the gene ends were 4 bases for V and 0 bases for J; bases not matched to a gene: 9. This CDR3 spans 17 amino acids. CDR3 nucleotide sequence: TGTGCCAGCAGCCCGGGTCAGGGGGCTAATAGCAATCAGCCCCAGCATTTT. Translated: CASSPGQGANSNQPQHF. Combining the CDR3 with reference TRBV5-8 and TRBJ1-5 gives the whole variable domain EAGVTQSPTHLIKTRGQQATLRCSPISGHTSVYWYQQALGLGLQFLLWYDEGEERNRGNFPPRFSGRQFPNYSSELNVNALELEDSALYLCASSPGQGANSNQPQHFGDGTRLSIL.

This chain uses TRBV5-4 with TRBJ1-5; D uncertain. Trimming cost V 4 bases and J 5 bases, with 16 bases left between them. From germline, CDR1 is SGHNT and CDR2 YYREEE (reference sequence). The CDR3 is 15 amino acids. The CDR3: CASSPDPSPHQPQHF. CDR3 DNA sequence: TGTGCCAGCAGCCCTGACCCAAGTCCCCATCAGCCCCAGCATTTT.

The rearrangement joins TRBV24-1 to TRBJ2-3; 9 bases are shared with TRBD1. Germline-derived CDR1 and CDR2 are KGHDR and SFDVKD. V lost 5 bases and J lost 5; bases outside the gene matches: 10. The length of the CDR3 is 16 residues. Written as DNA, the CDR3 is TGTGCCACCAGTGGGGAACAGGGGGCCCACTTAGATACGCAGTATTTT. Translated: CATSGEQGAHLDTQYF.

The rearrangement joins TRBV6-5 to TRBJ1-5; 7 bases fit TRBD1. There are 14 residues in the CDR3. Trimming took 6 bases from V and 1 from J; bases not matched to a gene: 3. The germline gives CDR1 MNHEY, CDR2 SVGAGI. This chain's CDR3 is CASRTGSSNQPQHF. CDR3 coding DNA: TGTGCCAGCAGGACAGGGTCGAGCAATCAGCCCCAGCATTTT.

The chain is built from TRBV19 and TRBJ2-2; D uncertain. This CDR3 has 14 amino acids. CDR1 is LNHDA, CDR2 SQIVND, per germline (reference sequence). Trimming shortened V by 6 bases and J by 5 bases, and 13 bases separated the two germline ends. Here the CDR3 DNA reads TGTGCCAGTAGGCCTGTCAGTTGGACCGGGGAGCTGTTTTTT. Its protein is CASRPVSWTGELFF.

The chain combines TRBV7-2 with TRBJ2-7; unclear D gene. Looked up from germline, CDR1 is SGHTA and CDR2 is FQGNSA. This CDR3 has 14 residues. The V and J ends lost 5 bases and 0 bases respectively, with 11 bases between them. The DNA of the CDR3 is TGTGCCAGCAGCCAGTATGGTGGCTCCTACGAGCAGTACTTC. This sequence encodes CASSQYGGSYEQYF.

The chain links TRBV19 to TRBJ2-5; D remains unclear. This CDR3 contains 15 residues. Trimming took 3 bases from V and 4 from J, leaving 15 bases between them. The V gene's germline CDR1 is LNHDA and CDR2 SQIVND (reference sequence). Written as DNA, the CDR3 is TGTGCCAGTAGTATCCTCGGGCCAGTGGCAGAGACCCAGTACTTC. This gives the protein CASSILGPVAETQYF.

This sequence joins TRBV14 and TRBJ1-1; D unresolved. Germline loops: CDR1 SGHDN, CDR2 FVKESK. V was clipped by 1 base and J by 1 base, with 25 bases between them. This CDR3 has 20 residues. CDR3 bases: TGTGCCAGCAGCCAAGTGCAGGTTGGGGTACCGATTTTGGGGAACACTGAAGCTTTCTTT. Residues: CASSQVQVGVPILGNTEAFF.

V usage is TRBV2 and J usage is TRBJ1-5; D is undetermined. CDR1 is SNHLY, CDR2 FYNNEI, per germline. V lost 3 bases, J lost 0 bases, and 9 bases lay in between. The CDR3 has 15 amino acids. The chain's CDR3 is CASSDIGFSNQPQHF. DNA of the CDR3: TGTGCCAGCAGTGATATAGGATTTAGCAATCAGCCCCAGCATTTT.

The rearrangement joins TRBV19 to TRBJ1-1, with D possibly being TRBD1 (6 bases). V lost 0 bases and J 3 bases, leaving 23 bases between the germline ends. CDR1 LNHDA and CDR2 SQIVND come from the germline V gene (reference sequence). This CDR3 is built from 19 residues. The CDR3 DNA reads TGTGCCAGTAGTATAGAAAGGTCGGAAAGGGGGTTGGTACACACTGAAGCTTTCTTT. Translated, it gives CASSIERSERGLVHTEAFF.

The chain combines TRBV9 with TRBJ1-3; TRBD1 aligns across 7 bases. Trimming at V came to 3 bases and at J to 4 bases, leaving 7 bases not matched to a gene. Germline V gene data show CDR1 as SGDLS and CDR2 as YYNGEE. CDR3 length: 15 amino acids. The CDR3 region is CASSASGTVGNTIYF. Written as DNA, the CDR3 is TGTGCCAGCAGCGCCTCCGGGACAGTGGGAAACACCATATATTTT.

This rearrangement joins TRBV4-2 to TRBJ2-3, with 9 bases that match TRBD2. Looked up from germline, CDR1 is LGHNA and CDR2 is YNFKEQ. This CDR3 contains 15 residues. V shed 0 bases, J shed 4 bases, and the junction held 2 bases outside the gene matches. CDR3 region: CASSQERGGPDTQYF. CDR3 bases: TGTGCCAGCAGCCAAGAGCGGGGGGGCCCAGATACGCAGTATTTT.

The genes are TRBV9 and TRBJ1-1, with 9 bases fitting TRBD1. J was trimmed by 5 bases and V by 4 bases; bases with no gene match: 9. This CDR3 contains 15 residues. Germline V gene lookup returns CDR1 SGDLS and CDR2 YYNGEE. CDR3 in amino acids: CASSPGTGLGTEAFF. The CDR3 nucleotides read TGTGCCAGCAGCCCGGGGACAGGGCTGGGGACTGAAGCTTTCTTT.

The chain joins TRBV5-6 to TRBJ2-5, with D uncertain. The germline V gene encodes CDR1 SGHDT and CDR2 YYEEEE. V was cut by 1 base and J by 5 bases, with 12 bases left in between. This CDR3 has 14 residues. The chain's CDR3 is CASSLTGYGETQYF. In nucleotides, the CDR3 is TGTGCCAGCAGCTTGACGGGTTACGGGGAGACCCAGTACTTC.

The chain recombines TRBV19 with TRBJ1-5; the D gene is possibly TRBD1 (6 bases). This CDR3 has 14 amino acids. V dropped 5 bases and J dropped 6 bases, with 14 bases sitting between them. Germline V lookup: CDR1 LNHDA, CDR2 SQIVND (reference sequence). The CDR3 DNA reads TGTGCCAGTAGTCAGGCCAGGGGCACTCAGCCCCAGCATTTT. Encoded protein: CASSQARGTQPQHF.

The chain links TRBV6-5 to TRBJ2-3; 8 nucleotides align to TRBD2. V was clipped by 8 bases and J by 4 bases; unmatched bases: 8. CDR1 is MNHEY and CDR2 is SVGAGI in the germline V gene. This CDR3 is 14 amino acids long. CDR3 loop: CASGSAGVADTQYF. DNA of the CDR3: TGTGCCAGCGGGTCAGCGGGGGTGGCAGATACGCAGTATTTT.

The rearrangement joins TRBV19 to TRBJ1-2, with 9 bases matching TRBD1. After removal of 7 bases from V and 6 bases from J, the junction contained 9 bases not matched to a gene. CDR3 size: 14 residues. Per germline, CDR1 LNHDA and CDR2 SQIVND (reference sequence). CDR3 nucleotides: TGTGCCAGTATCCTTACAGGGGGCGGGGATGGCTACACCTTC. Its protein product is CASILTGGGDGYTF.

This clone was seen once. The chain employs TRBV19 and TRBJ2-2, with 9 nucleotides matching TRBD2. V lost 6 bases and J lost 2; bases outside the gene matches: 4. The CDR3 is made up of 15 amino acids. Germline V lookup: CDR1 LNHDA, CDR2 SQIVND (reference sequence). CDR3 sequence reads: CASRLAGLNTGELFF. The CDR3 DNA reads as TGTGCCAGTAGACTAGCGGGCCTAAACACCGGGGAGCTGTTTTTT.

The chain couples TRBV5-1 to TRBJ2-1; the match to TRBD2 covers 13 bases. The CDR3 is 19 residues long. Germline V gives CDR1 SGHRS, CDR2 YFSETQ. The J segment lost 0 bases and the V segment lost 5 bases, leaving 11 bases of the junction unmatched. The CDR3 nucleotides read TGCGCCAGCAGTTATGGGACTAGCGGGGTACTAAGCTCCTACAATGAGCAGTTCTTC. As protein: CASSYGTSGVLSSYNEQFF.

This clone has just a few counts. The genes are TRBV16 and TRBJ1-4, with D perhaps TRBD1 (5 bases). V lost 4 bases and J 7 bases, leaving 13 bases between the germline ends. Looked up from germline, CDR1 is KGHSY and CDR2 is FQNENV. The CDR3 is 14 residues long. The CDR3 loop reads CASSPRGGIEKLFF. The CDR3 nucleotides are TGTGCCAGCAGCCCCCGCGGGGGAATTGAAAAACTGTTTTTT.

The chain carries TRBV5-1 and TRBJ1-4; D unresolved. CDR3 length equals 15 residues. Germline values: CDR1 SGHRS, CDR2 YFSETQ. V lost 4 bases and J lost 0, with 10 bases in between. The CDR3 region is CASSGMGSTNEKLFF. In nucleotides, the CDR3 is TGCGCCAGCAGCGGGATGGGATCAACTAATGAAAAACTGTTTTTT. Full variable domain (rest looked up from reference TRBV5-1 and TRBJ1-4): KAGVTQTPRYLIKTRGQQVTLSCSPISGHRSVSWYQQTPGQGLQFLFEYFSETQRNKGNFPGRFSGRQFSNSRSEMNVSTLELGDSALYLCASSGMGSTNEKLFFGSGTQLSVL.

V gene TRBV6-5 combines with J gene TRBJ1-2; D is ambiguous. This CDR3 region has 11 residues. V was shortened by 7 bases and J by 6 bases, with 9 bases between the two germline ends. CDR1 is MNHEY, CDR2 SVGAGI, per germline. CDR3 in DNA: TGTGCCAGCACCAACGGAGATGGCTACACCTTC. This codes for CASTNGDGYTF.

The chain uses TRBV18 and TRBJ2-7; D uncertain. Trimming took 0 bases from V and 5 from J, leaving 14 bases between them. CDR1 KGHSH and CDR2 LQKENI come from the germline V gene. This CDR3 has 15 amino acids. CDR3 sequence (DNA): TGTGCCAGCTCACCACCAGCCGGTCTCGGCGACGAGCAGTACTTC. It specifies CASSPPAGLGDEQYF.

The CDR3 is CAGGTGGGQPQHF. In nucleotides, the CDR3 is TGCGCCGGGGGGACAGGGGGCGGTCAGCCCCAGCATTTT. V is TRBV10-2 and J is TRBJ1-5; TRBD1 agrees at 12 bases. The J segment lost 6 bases and the V segment lost 11 bases, leaving 5 bases of the junction unmatched. This CDR3 comprises 13 residues. Germline V lookup: CDR1 WSHSY, CDR2 SAAADI.

This clone was seen a handful of times. This chain uses TRBV4-2 with TRBJ2-7; perhaps TRBD2 as D (6 bases). Trimming pared 5 bases from V and 1 base from J, leaving 15 bases between. The CDR3 spans 15 residues. Germline V CDR1 and CDR2: LGHNA, YNFKEQ. CDR3 loop: CASSIGGRKSYEQYF. CDR3 DNA: TGTGCCAGCAGCATCGGGGGAAGGAAATCCTACGAGCAGTACTTC.